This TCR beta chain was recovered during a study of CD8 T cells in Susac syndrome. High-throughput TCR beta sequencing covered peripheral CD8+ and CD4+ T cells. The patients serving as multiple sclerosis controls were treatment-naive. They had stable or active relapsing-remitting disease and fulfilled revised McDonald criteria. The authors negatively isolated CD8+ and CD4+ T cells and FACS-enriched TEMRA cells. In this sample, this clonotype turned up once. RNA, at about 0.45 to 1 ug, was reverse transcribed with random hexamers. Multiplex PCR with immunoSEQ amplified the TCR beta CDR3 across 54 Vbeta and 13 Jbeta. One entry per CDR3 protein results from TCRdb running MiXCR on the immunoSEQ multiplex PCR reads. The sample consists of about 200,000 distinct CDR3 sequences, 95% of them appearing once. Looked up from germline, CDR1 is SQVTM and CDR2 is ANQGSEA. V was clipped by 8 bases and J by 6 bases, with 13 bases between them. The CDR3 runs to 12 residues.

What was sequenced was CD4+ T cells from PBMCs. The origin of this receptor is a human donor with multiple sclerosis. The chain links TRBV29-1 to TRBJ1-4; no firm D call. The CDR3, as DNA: TGCAGCTTCGTAGGTGCGGATGAAAAACTGTTTTTT. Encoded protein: CSFVGADEKLFF.